The clone carrying this T cell receptor beta chain showed up just a few times. Its cognate antigen is unknown. This specimen comes from a study of T cell repertoires in cytomegalovirus infection. At the level of the study: Carrying CMV and the relevant HLA type showed in public TCR beta signatures. Findings and caveats of the study: Frequencies of public TCR beta families were cumulated, and this identified carriers of CMV plus the relevant HLA. Ex vivo responses were dominated by HLA-C-restricted CMV-specific TCR beta clonotypes.

TCRdb passed the reads through MiXCR, listing each CDR3 protein once. The table records hundreds of thousands of distinct CDR3 sequences, 20% to 25% of them present only once. V was trimmed by 3 bases and J by 0 bases, leaving 9 bases between them. The CDR3 consists of 15 residues. Germline lookup yields CDR1 SNHLY and CDR2 FYNNEI. Sequences were obtained from CD8+ T cells from PBMCs. The sequence was collected from a human donor in good health (CMV status not recorded). Some clones in this sample may be carry-over from other donors' samples. The gene calls are TRBV2 and TRBJ1-5; D is unclear. The DNA for the CDR3 is TGTGCCAGCAGTGACCCAGGCTATAGCAATCAGCCCCAGCATTTT. It encodes CASSDPGYSNQPQHF.